This paragraph reports one TCR beta chain. Its antigen remains unknown. This entry belongs to a study of type 1 and type 2 diabetes patients. General study points: With limited T2D and control samples, some T1D-only expanded clones may not be T1D-specific.

Amplification started from genomic DNA. Multiplex PCR with 30 forward and 13 reverse primers amplified the TCR beta CDR3. MiXCR was run by TCRdb on the multiplex PCR reads, yielding one entry per CDR3 protein. The table lists 270,000 or so distinct CDR3 sequences, 47% of them singletons. V was clipped by 3 bases and J by 7 bases, with 13 bases between them. This CDR3 contains 13 residues. Germline CDR1 reads MNHEY; CDR2 reads SMNVEV (reference sequence). Source material: peripheral blood mononuclear cells (PBMCs). The sequence was obtained from a man aged 18 to 29 with type 2 diabetes. The chain carries TRBV27 and TRBJ2-7; D might be TRBD2 (6 bases). The CDR3 DNA follows: TGTGCCAGCAGTTTGTACCTAGCGTATGAGCAGTACTTC. It encodes CASSLYLAYEQYF.